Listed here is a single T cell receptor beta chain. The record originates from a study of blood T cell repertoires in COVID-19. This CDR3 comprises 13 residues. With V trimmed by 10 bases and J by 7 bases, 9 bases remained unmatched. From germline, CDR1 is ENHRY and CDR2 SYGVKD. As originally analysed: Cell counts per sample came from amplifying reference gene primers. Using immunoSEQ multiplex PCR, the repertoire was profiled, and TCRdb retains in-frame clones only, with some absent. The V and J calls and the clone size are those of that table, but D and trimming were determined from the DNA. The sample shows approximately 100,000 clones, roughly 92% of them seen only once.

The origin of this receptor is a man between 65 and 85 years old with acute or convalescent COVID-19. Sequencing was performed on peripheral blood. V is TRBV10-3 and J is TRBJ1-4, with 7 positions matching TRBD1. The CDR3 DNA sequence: TGTGCCACTTCGCCGACAGGGCCTGAAAAACTGTTTTTT. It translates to CATSPTGPEKLFF.